The rows below give T cell receptor beta chains drawn from one sample of a study of shared clonotypes between healthy human individuals. Method: immunoSEQ multiplex PCR; TCRdb's copy keeps in-frame clones and lacks some. Found here are hundreds of thousands of clones, less than 80% of them singletons; the top ten hold approximately 12%. The sequencing sample was made of PBMCs. These receptors came from a middle-aged woman in good health. Some clones in this sample may be carry-over from other donors' samples. Both conserved end residues are part of each CDR3. The order of the fields is D gene, CDR3 length, J gene, V gene, clone size, CDR3 DNA, CDR3 protein. The D gene is left open where the match is weak. Size tells how often a clone was seen (once, few, many) or the class of an expanded clone, and some rows leave it out.

d_gene: TRBD2; len: 16; j_gene: TRBJ2-3; v_gene: TRBV6-5; abundance: NA; CDR3nt: TGTGCCAGCAGTTACCATAGCGGGAGGAGCACAGATACGCAGTATTTT; CDR3aa: CASSYHSGRSTDTQYF
d_gene: TRBD1; len: 16; j_gene: TRBJ1-1; v_gene: TRBV5-6; abundance: once; CDR3nt: TGTGCCAGCAGCTCACAGGGGCGCCTCCGGAACACTGAAGCTTTCTTT; CDR3aa: CASSSQGRLRNTEAFF
d_gene: NA; len: 16; j_gene: TRBJ1-2; v_gene: TRBV10-3; abundance: once; CDR3nt: TGTGCCATCAGTGAAACCCCCCGAGGCCATAACTATGGCTACACCTTC; CDR3aa: CAISETPRGHNYGYTF
d_gene: TRBD1; len: 15; j_gene: TRBJ1-2; v_gene: TRBV4-1; abundance: NA; CDR3nt: TGCGCCAGCAGCCAAGCCACAGGGGGGAACTATGGCTACACCTTC; CDR3aa: CASSQATGGNYGYTF
d_gene: TRBD1; len: 14; j_gene: TRBJ1-4; v_gene: TRBV19; abundance: few; CDR3nt: TGTGCCAGTAGCCCCGGGACAGGGTTTCAAAAACTGTTTTTT; CDR3aa: CASSPGTGFQKLFF
d_gene: NA; len: 16; j_gene: TRBJ1-3; v_gene: TRBV7-9; abundance: NA; CDR3nt: TGTGCCAGCAGCTTAGGTCCGCTCAGGGCTGGAAACACCATATATTTT; CDR3aa: CASSLGPLRAGNTIYF
d_gene: NA; len: 16; j_gene: TRBJ1-5; v_gene: TRBV19; abundance: few; CDR3nt: TGTGCCAGTAGTATAGAAGACAGCCCGATCCGTCAGCCCCAGCATTTT; CDR3aa: CASSIEDSPIRQPQHF
d_gene: NA; len: 16; j_gene: TRBJ1-5; v_gene: TRBV6-5; abundance: NA; CDR3nt: TGTGCCAGCAGTTTAGCCGCAGACAGCTACAATCAGCCCCAGCATTTT; CDR3aa: CASSLAADSYNQPQHF
d_gene: NA; len: 13; j_gene: TRBJ2-7; v_gene: TRBV19; abundance: NA; CDR3nt: TGTGCCAGTAGTCTCGGACGCGCCTACGAGCAGTACTTC; CDR3aa: CASSLGRAYEQYF
d_gene: NA; len: 12; j_gene: TRBJ1-1; v_gene: TRBV7-2; abundance: once; CDR3nt: TGTGCCAGCAGTTCCCTCCGGGGCTCGGCTTTCTTT; CDR3aa: CASSSLRGSAFF
d_gene: TRBD2; len: 20; j_gene: TRBJ2-2; v_gene: TRBV5-3; abundance: NA; CDR3nt: TGTGCCAGAAGCTTTCCCAACGAGGTAAGCGGGAGTGTGGACACCGGGGAGCTGTTTTTT; CDR3aa: CARSFPNEVSGSVDTGELFF
d_gene: NA; len: 16; j_gene: TRBJ2-3; v_gene: TRBV7-8; abundance: few; CDR3nt: TGTGCCAGCAGCTCCTGGGGCCTGTTTAGCACAGATACGCAGTATTTT; CDR3aa: CASSSWGLFSTDTQYF
d_gene: TRBD1; len: 14; j_gene: TRBJ1-1; v_gene: TRBV27; abundance: NA; CDR3nt: TGTGCCAGCAGTCCATCGACAGGGCAGGGTCGCGCTTTCTTT; CDR3aa: CASSPSTGQGRAFF
d_gene: NA; len: 8; j_gene: TRBJ2-7; v_gene: TRBV27; abundance: NA; CDR3nt: TGTGCCAGCAGTTCTCAGTACTTC; CDR3aa: CASSSQYF
d_gene: NA; len: 13; j_gene: TRBJ2-5; v_gene: TRBV29-1; abundance: NA; CDR3nt: TGCAGCGTTGAATTCCAGCCCCAAGAGACCCAGTACTTC; CDR3aa: CSVEFQPQETQYF
d_gene: NA; len: 14; j_gene: TRBJ2-2; v_gene: TRBV7-9; abundance: NA; CDR3nt: TGTGCCAGCAGCCACGACACGAACACCGGGGAGCTGTTTTTT; CDR3aa: CASSHDTNTGELFF
d_gene: TRBD1; len: 16; j_gene: TRBJ1-1; v_gene: TRBV18; abundance: NA; CDR3nt: TGTGCCAGCTCACTACAGGGGTTTCAAGGGAACACTGAAGCTTTCTTT; CDR3aa: CASSLQGFQGNTEAFF
d_gene: TRBD1; len: 15; j_gene: TRBJ2-1; v_gene: TRBV7-2; abundance: few; CDR3nt: TGTGCCAGCAGTTTAGGGACAGGGTCGTACAATGAGCAGTTCTTC; CDR3aa: CASSLGTGSYNEQFF
d_gene: NA; len: 13; j_gene: TRBJ1-5; v_gene: TRBV4-2; abundance: NA; CDR3nt: TGTGCCAGCAGCCAAGATCTTGATCAGCCCCAGCATTTT; CDR3aa: CASSQDLDQPQHF
d_gene: TRBD1; len: 15; j_gene: TRBJ1-5; v_gene: TRBV28; abundance: NA; CDR3nt: TGTGCCAGCAGTTCGACAGGGGAGGTACGGCAGCCCCAGCATTTT; CDR3aa: CASSSTGEVRQPQHF
d_gene: NA; len: 16; j_gene: TRBJ2-2; v_gene: TRBV5-6; abundance: NA; CDR3nt: TGTGCCAGCAGCCTACGACAGTTCGGCGACACCGGGGAGCTGTTTTTT; CDR3aa: CASSLRQFGDTGELFF
d_gene: TRBD1; len: 15; j_gene: TRBJ1-4; v_gene: TRBV7-9; abundance: NA; CDR3nt: TGTGCCAGCAGCACCCGACAGGGAGCTAATGAAAAACTGTTTTTT; CDR3aa: CASSTRQGANEKLFF
d_gene: TRBD1; len: 14; j_gene: TRBJ1-5; v_gene: TRBV7-9; abundance: few; CDR3nt: TGTGCCAGCAGCTTTGGGACAGGGAGTCTGCCCCAGCATTTT; CDR3aa: CASSFGTGSLPQHF
d_gene: NA; len: 13; j_gene: TRBJ2-6; v_gene: TRBV29-1; abundance: NA; CDR3nt: TGCAGCGTTGCGGGGACCGGGGCCAACGTCCTGACTTTC; CDR3aa: CSVAGTGANVLTF
d_gene: TRBD1; len: 11; j_gene: TRBJ1-2; v_gene: TRBV20-1; abundance: few; CDR3nt: TGCAGTGCTGGGACAGGGAATGGCTACACCTTC; CDR3aa: CSAGTGNGYTF
d_gene: TRBD2; len: 15; j_gene: TRBJ2-1; v_gene: TRBV28; abundance: NA; CDR3nt: TGTGCCAGCAGTTTACCCGGGACTAGCGGCAATGAGCAGTTCTTC; CDR3aa: CASSLPGTSGNEQFF
d_gene: NA; len: 13; j_gene: TRBJ2-3; v_gene: TRBV13; abundance: NA; CDR3nt: TGTGCCAGCAGCTTAGAGGCCACAGATACGCAGTATTTT; CDR3aa: CASSLEATDTQYF
d_gene: NA; len: 14; j_gene: TRBJ2-7; v_gene: TRBV7-9; abundance: few; CDR3nt: TGTGCCAGCAGCGTAGACACAGGCCTCTACGAGCAGTACTTC; CDR3aa: CASSVDTGLYEQYF
d_gene: NA; len: 11; j_gene: TRBJ2-5; v_gene: TRBV7-2; abundance: NA; CDR3nt: TGTGCCAGCCGAGGTGGGGAGACCCAGTACTTC; CDR3aa: CASRGGETQYF